These 21 T cell receptor beta chains were sequenced from one sample in a study of blood T cell repertoires in COVID-19. Libraries were prepared by immunoSEQ multiplex PCR; TCRdb keeps only in-frame clonotypes and omits some of them. The table has more than 200,000 clones, about nine tenths seen once. The sample was peripheral blood. Receptor source: a man between 35 and 55 years old with acute or convalescent COVID-19.

Only one count was recorded for this clone. J is TRBJ2-6 and V is TRBV9; 7 bases match TRBD1. The CDR3 is 18 residues long. Germline CDR1 is SGDLS and CDR2 is YYNGEE. J was trimmed by 0 bases and V by 3 bases; bases with no gene match: 9. As DNA, the CDR3 is TGTGCCAGCAGCGGCCCTATGGACAGGTTCTCTGGGGCCAACGTCCTGACTTTC. Translation: CASSGPMDRFSGANVLTF. The variable domain in full, with the rest retrieved from reference TRBV9 and TRBJ2-6, is DSGVTQTPKHLITATGQRVTLRCSPRSGDLSVYWYQQSLDQGLQFLIQYYNGEERAKGNILERFSAQQFPDLHSELNLSSLELGDSALYFCASSGPMDRFSGANVLTFGAGSRLTVL.

The rearrangement uses TRBV7-2 and TRBJ2-5, with 8 positions matching TRBD2. Germline V gene sequence: CDR1 SGHTA, CDR2 FQGNSA. The CDR3 totals 14 residues. J gave up 3 bases and V 5 bases, and 5 bases lay outside the gene matches. The CDR3, as DNA: TGTGCCAGCAGCACTGTAGCGGGGAAAGAGACCCAGTACTTC. It codes for CASSTVAGKETQYF.

This clone was counted only a few times. The chain recombines TRBV5-1 with TRBJ2-1, with 8 bases lining up with TRBD1. Germline values: CDR1 SGHRS, CDR2 YFSETQ. J lost 5 bases, V lost 0 bases, and 19 bases had no gene match. The CDR3 extends over 20 amino acids. Here the CDR3 DNA reads TGCGCCAGCAGCTTGGAATCTCAGGGGGCGCTAAGACAAGCTAACAATGAGCAGTTCTTC. Its protein is CASSLESQGALRQANNEQFF. The full variable domain, completed using reference TRBV5-1 and TRBJ2-1, is KAGVTQTPRYLIKTRGQQVTLSCSPISGHRSVSWYQQTPGQGLQFLFEYFSETQRNKGNFPGRFSGRQFSNSRSEMNVSTLELGDSALYLCASSLESQGALRQANNEQFFGPGTRLTVL.

As for this clone: Relative to the germline gene, one junction end is altered; a read error may explain this. This sequence joins TRBV5-6 and TRBJ2-1, with TRBD2 identical over 9 bases. CDR1 is SGHDT and CDR2 is YYEEEE in the germline V gene. CDR3 size: 14 residues. The CDR3 sequence is CASSLGLASVEQFF. CDR3 DNA sequence: TGTGCCAGCAGTTTGGGACTAGCAAGCGTTGAGCAGTTCTTC.

The rearrangement uses TRBV5-1 and TRBJ2-7; D perhaps matches TRBD1 (5 bases). This CDR3 comprises 15 residues. CDR1 and CDR2 from the germline V gene are SGHRS and YFSETQ. V lost 1 base and J 3 bases, leaving 14 bases between the germline ends. The CDR3 is CASSLNAGKLYEQYF. In DNA form, the CDR3 reads TGCGCCAGCAGCTTGAACGCAGGGAAACTCTACGAGCAGTACTTC.

This rearrangement joins TRBV29-1 to TRBJ2-5; tentative D call: TRBD1 (6 bases). Trimming took 4 bases from V and 6 from J, leaving 12 bases between them. CDR1 is SQVTM and CDR2 is ANQGSEA in the germline V gene. The CDR3 sequence is 12 residues long. The DNA of the CDR3 is TGCAGCGTTGCTGGGGGCTCGAAGACCCAGTACTTC. It specifies CSVAGGSKTQYF. Full variable domain (outside the CDR3, taken from reference TRBV29-1 and TRBJ2-5): SAVISQKPSRDICQRGTSLTIQCQVDSQVTMMFWYRQQPGQSLTLIATANQGSEATYESGFVIDKFPISRPNLTFSTLTVSNMSPEDSSIYLCSVAGGSKTQYFGPGTRLLVL.

This chain connects TRBV7-3 to TRBJ2-1; 8 positions match TRBD2. This CDR3 region has 15 residues. Per the germline V gene, CDR1 is SGHTA and CDR2 is FQGTGA. After removal of 3 bases from V and 6 bases from J, the junction contained 7 bases not matched to a gene. The CDR3 spells CASSFQGLEANEQFF. In nucleotides, the CDR3 is TGTGCCAGCAGCTTCCAGGGACTAGAGGCCAATGAGCAGTTCTTC.

V gene TRBV19 combines with J gene TRBJ1-2; D might be TRBD1 (6 bases). Trimming took off 8 bases at V and 4 bases at J, with 20 bases between the two ends. Germline CDR1 reads LNHDA; CDR2 reads SQIVND (reference sequence). The CDR3 has 15 residues. The CDR3 bases are TGTGCCAGTTTCACGAAAAACAGGGTCAGCTATGGCTACACCTTC. Translating it yields CASFTKNRVSYGYTF.

The chain has TRBV19 and TRBJ2-1; 11 nucleotides agree with TRBD2. J was trimmed by 3 bases and V by 5 bases; bases with no gene match: 15. CDR1 LNHDA and CDR2 SQIVND come from the germline V gene (reference sequence). This CDR3 is 19 amino acids long. CDR3 DNA: TGTGCCAGTAGTCGAAATTCCCCCCAGCTAGCGGGGGGCTACAATGAGCAGTTCTTC. Translating it yields CASSRNSPQLAGGYNEQFF.

The chain employs TRBV7-9 and TRBJ2-2; D is possibly TRBD2 (5 bases). The CDR3 is 12 residues long. Germline assignment: CDR1 SEHNR and CDR2 FQNEAQ (reference sequence). Trimming shortened V by 3 bases and J by 7 bases, and 6 bases separated the two germline ends. Here the CDR3 reads CASSFGVGELFF. DNA for the CDR3: TGTGCCAGCAGCTTCGGGGTCGGGGAGCTGTTTTTT. Filled out from reference TRBV7-9 and TRBJ2-2, the complete variable domain reads DTGVSQNPRHKITKRGQNVTFRCDPISEHNRLYWYRQTLGQGPEFLTYFQNEAQLEKSRLLSDRFSAERPKGSFSTLEIQRTEQGDSAMYLCASSFGVGELFFGEGSRLTVL.

This sequence joins TRBV4-1 and TRBJ2-7, with D maybe TRBD2 (7 bases). V was pared by 0 bases and J by 0 bases, with 12 bases between. The CDR3 sequence is 16 residues long. Germline V CDR1 and CDR2: MGHRA, YSYEKL. DNA of the CDR3: TGCGCCAGCAGCCAAGATCCGGGGGGCAGCTCCTACGAGCAGTACTTC. Its protein product is CASSQDPGGSSYEQYF.

The rearrangement links TRBV7-9 to TRBJ1-2; the D gene is possibly TRBD1 (5 bases). This CDR3 has 14 amino acids. V was pared by 0 bases and J by 5 bases, with 10 bases between. Per germline, CDR1 SEHNR and CDR2 FQNEAQ (reference sequence). For the CDR3, the DNA is TGTGCCAGCAGCTTAGCGGGAGGGGAGTATGGCTACACCTTC. This translates into CASSLAGGEYGYTF.

The rearrangement uses TRBV5-4 and TRBJ1-2, with TRBD1 as a possible D gene (6 bases). Trimming took 0 bases from V and 6 from J, leaving 9 bases between them. The CDR3 contains 13 residues. Germline V gene data show CDR1 as SGHNT and CDR2 as YYREEE (reference sequence). The CDR3 is CASSLARGHGYTF. The CDR3, as DNA: TGTGCCAGCAGCTTGGCCAGGGGTCATGGCTACACCTTC.

This sequence joins TRBV3-1 (or the pseudogene TRBV3-2) and TRBJ1-2, with D hard to call. The CDR3 is 14 amino acids. V was cut by 1 base and J by 0 bases, with 6 bases left in between. Germline V gene lookup returns CDR1 LGHDT and CDR2 YNNKEL (reference sequence). CDR3 residues: CASSQGETNYGYTF. The CDR3 DNA sequence: TGTGCCAGCAGCCAAGGCGAGACTAACTATGGCTACACCTTC.

In this sample, this clone turned up once. J is TRBJ2-7 and V is TRBV14; D is perhaps TRBD2 (5 bases). V gave up 4 bases and J gave up 0 bases, with 16 bases separating them. This CDR3 is 16 amino acids long. Germline V gene data show CDR1 as SGHDN and CDR2 as FVKESK. CDR3 nucleotides: TGTGCCAGCAGCCCAGTGAGCGGCGGGCTCTCCTACGAGCAGTACTTC. This translates into CASSPVSGGLSYEQYF.

The table lists this clone with a few counts. The chain couples TRBV5-1 to TRBJ2-3; possible D gene TRBD2, 6 bases. The V gene lost 4 bases and the J gene lost 0 bases, with 12 bases spanning the gap. Germline V lookup: CDR1 SGHRS, CDR2 YFSETQ. This CDR3 region has 15 residues. The CDR3 here is CASSLGEVSTDTQYF. CDR3 nucleotide sequence: TGCGCCAGCAGCCTCGGGGAGGTGAGCACAGATACGCAGTATTTT.

The CDR3 here is CASSISSYPLNEQFF. As DNA, the CDR3 is TGTGCCAGTAGTATTAGCAGCTACCCGCTCAATGAGCAGTTCTTC. The chain joins TRBV19 to TRBJ2-1; D call uncertain. The germline V gene has CDR1 LNHDA and CDR2 SQIVND (reference sequence). Between the trimmed V and J ends, which lost 3 bases and 6 bases, there was a span of 15 bases. This CDR3 is built from 15 residues.

The V gene is TRBV13, the J gene TRBJ2-7; TRBD1 matches at 8 bases. CDR1 is PRHDT and CDR2 is FYEKMQ in the germline V gene (reference sequence). The trim removed 5 bases at V and 3 bases at J, leaving 15 bases unmatched. This CDR3 comprises 17 residues. CDR3 residues: CASSPRLDRGGYYEQYF. CDR3 sequence (DNA): TGTGCCAGCAGCCCCAGGCTCGACAGGGGAGGTTACTACGAGCAGTACTTC.

There are a few counts of this clone. The genes are TRBV2 and TRBJ2-2; D is possibly TRBD1 (6 bases). Per germline, CDR1 SNHLY and CDR2 FYNNEI. The CDR3 extends over 16 amino acids. V was shortened by 2 bases and J by 8 bases, with 18 bases between the two germline ends. The DNA of the CDR3 is TGTGCCAGCAGTGAAATGGGCGGAGACCAGGGGGGGGAGCTGTTTTTT. Translating it yields CASSEMGGDQGGELFF.

Concerning this clone: At the DNA level, this CDR3 is encoded by other sequences in the same sample as well. This chain connects TRBV5-1 to TRBJ1-2, with TRBD1 matching 7 bases. CDR1 SGHRS and CDR2 YFSETQ come from the germline V gene. V lost 0 bases and J lost 5; bases outside the gene matches: 1. The CDR3 is 13 amino acids. The CDR3 bases are TGCGCCAGCAGCTTGGAACAGGGGTATGGCTACACCTTC. Translation: CASSLEQGYGYTF. Complete variable domain (other parts from reference TRBV5-1 and TRBJ1-2): KAGVTQTPRYLIKTRGQQVTLSCSPISGHRSVSWYQQTPGQGLQFLFEYFSETQRNKGNFPGRFSGRQFSNSRSEMNVSTLELGDSALYLCASSLEQGYGYTFGSGTRLTVV.

V gene TRBV9 combines with J gene TRBJ2-5; 7 bases are a match to TRBD1. The CDR3 spans 15 residues. Trimming at V came to 4 bases and at J to 5 bases, leaving 11 bases not matched to a gene. Per germline, CDR1 SGDLS and CDR2 YYNGEE. The CDR3 sequence: CASSTSNRGWETQYF. CDR3 bases: TGTGCCAGCAGCACATCAAACAGGGGCTGGGAGACCCAGTACTTC.